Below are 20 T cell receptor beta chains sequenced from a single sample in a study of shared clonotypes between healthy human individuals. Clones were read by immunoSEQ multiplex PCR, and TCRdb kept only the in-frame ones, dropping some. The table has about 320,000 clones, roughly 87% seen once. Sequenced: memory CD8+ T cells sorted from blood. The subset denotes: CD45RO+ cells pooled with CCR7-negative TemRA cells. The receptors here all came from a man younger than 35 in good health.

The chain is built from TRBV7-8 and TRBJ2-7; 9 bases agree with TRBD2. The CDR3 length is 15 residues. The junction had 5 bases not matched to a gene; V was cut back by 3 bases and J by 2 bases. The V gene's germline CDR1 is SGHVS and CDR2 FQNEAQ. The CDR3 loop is CASSFGTSSTYEQYF. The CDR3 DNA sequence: TGTGCCAGCAGCTTCGGGACTAGCAGTACCTACGAGCAGTACTTC. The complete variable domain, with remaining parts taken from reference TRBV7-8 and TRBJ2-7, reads GAGVSQSPRYKVAKRGQDVALRCDPISGHVSLFWYQQALGQGPEFLTYFQNEAQLDKSGLPSDRFFAERPEGSVSTLKIQRTQQEDSAVYLCASSFGTSSTYEQYFGPGTRLTVT.

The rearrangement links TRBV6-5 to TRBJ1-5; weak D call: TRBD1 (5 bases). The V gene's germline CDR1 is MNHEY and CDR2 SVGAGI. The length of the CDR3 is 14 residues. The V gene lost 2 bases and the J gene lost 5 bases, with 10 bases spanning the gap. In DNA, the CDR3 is TGTGCCAGCAGTTACCGTCAGGGATATCAGCCCCAGCATTTT. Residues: CASSYRQGYQPQHF.

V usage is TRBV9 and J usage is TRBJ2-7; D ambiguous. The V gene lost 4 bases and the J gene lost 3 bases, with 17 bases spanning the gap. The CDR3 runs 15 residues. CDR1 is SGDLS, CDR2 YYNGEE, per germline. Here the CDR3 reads CASSPEQAPDYEQYF. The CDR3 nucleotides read TGTGCCAGCAGCCCCGAACAAGCGCCAGACTACGAGCAGTACTTC.

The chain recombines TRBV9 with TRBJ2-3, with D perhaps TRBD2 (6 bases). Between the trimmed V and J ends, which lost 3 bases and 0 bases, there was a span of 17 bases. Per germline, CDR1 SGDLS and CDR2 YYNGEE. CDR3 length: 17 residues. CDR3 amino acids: CASSAFSGSPSTDTQYF. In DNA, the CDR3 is TGTGCCAGCAGCGCATTTAGCGGATCCCCTAGCACAGATACGCAGTATTTT. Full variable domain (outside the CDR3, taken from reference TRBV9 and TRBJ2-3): DSGVTQTPKHLITATGQRVTLRCSPRSGDLSVYWYQQSLDQGLQFLIQYYNGEERAKGNILERFSAQQFPDLHSELNLSSLELGDSALYFCASSAFSGSPSTDTQYFGPGTRLTVL.

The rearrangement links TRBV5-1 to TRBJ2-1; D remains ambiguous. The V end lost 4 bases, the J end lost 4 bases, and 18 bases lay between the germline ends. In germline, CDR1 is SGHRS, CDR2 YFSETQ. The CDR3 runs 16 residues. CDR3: CASSHSRAREYNEQFF. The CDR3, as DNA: TGCGCCAGCAGCCATTCCCGAGCCAGAGAGTACAATGAGCAGTTCTTC. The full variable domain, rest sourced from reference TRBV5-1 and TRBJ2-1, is KAGVTQTPRYLIKTRGQQVTLSCSPISGHRSVSWYQQTPGQGLQFLFEYFSETQRNKGNFPGRFSGRQFSNSRSEMNVSTLELGDSALYLCASSHSRAREYNEQFFGPGTRLTVL.

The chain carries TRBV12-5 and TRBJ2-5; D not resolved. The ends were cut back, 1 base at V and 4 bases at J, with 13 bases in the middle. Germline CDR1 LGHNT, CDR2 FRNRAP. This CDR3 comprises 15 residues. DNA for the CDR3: TGTGCTAGTGGTTTGGCCTCGCCTAAAGGAGAGACCCAGTACTTC. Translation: CASGLASPKGETQYF.

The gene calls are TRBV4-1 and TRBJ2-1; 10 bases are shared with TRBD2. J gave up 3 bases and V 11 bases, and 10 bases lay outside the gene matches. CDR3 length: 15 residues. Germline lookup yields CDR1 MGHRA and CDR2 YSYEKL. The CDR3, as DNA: TGCGCCGTCAGTCCCGGGACTAGCGTCTACAATGAGCAGTTCTTC. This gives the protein CAVSPGTSVYNEQFF.

CDR3 DNA: TGTGCCTCCAGTACCACCTACGAGCAGTACTTC. Residues: CASSTTYEQYF. The chain is built from TRBV30 and TRBJ2-7; no definite D call. Trimming pared 7 bases from V and 2 bases from J, leaving 9 bases between. The CDR3 has 11 amino acids. CDR1 is GTSNPN, CDR2 SVGIG, per germline (reference sequence).

The CDR3 loop is CASSEYDGDPNYGYTF. CDR3 nucleotide sequence: TGTGCCAGCAGTGAATATGACGGTGATCCTAACTATGGCTACACCTTC. V gene TRBV25-1 combines with J gene TRBJ1-2, with D uncertain. Germline assignment: CDR1 MGHDK and CDR2 SYGVNS. The V gene lost 0 bases and the J gene lost 0 bases, with 11 bases spanning the gap. There are 16 residues in the CDR3.

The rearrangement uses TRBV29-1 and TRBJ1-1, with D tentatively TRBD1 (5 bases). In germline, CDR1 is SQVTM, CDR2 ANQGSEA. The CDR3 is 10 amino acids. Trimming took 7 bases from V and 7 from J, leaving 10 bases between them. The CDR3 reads CSGRQIEAFF. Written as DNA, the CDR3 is TGCAGCGGAAGACAGATTGAAGCTTTCTTT.

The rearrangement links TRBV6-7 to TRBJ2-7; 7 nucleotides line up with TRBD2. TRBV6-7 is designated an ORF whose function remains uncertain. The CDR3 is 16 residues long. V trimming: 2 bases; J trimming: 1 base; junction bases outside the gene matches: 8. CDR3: CASSYPTSIESYEQYF. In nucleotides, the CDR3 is TGTGCCAGCAGTTACCCGACTAGCATCGAGTCCTACGAGCAGTACTTC.

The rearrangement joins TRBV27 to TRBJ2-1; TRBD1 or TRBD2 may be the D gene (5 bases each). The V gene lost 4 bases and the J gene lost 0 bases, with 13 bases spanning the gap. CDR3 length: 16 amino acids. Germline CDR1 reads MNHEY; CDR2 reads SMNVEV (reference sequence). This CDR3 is CASSWLGTSSYNEQFF. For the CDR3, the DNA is TGTGCCAGCAGTTGGCTGGGGACGAGCTCCTACAATGAGCAGTTCTTC.

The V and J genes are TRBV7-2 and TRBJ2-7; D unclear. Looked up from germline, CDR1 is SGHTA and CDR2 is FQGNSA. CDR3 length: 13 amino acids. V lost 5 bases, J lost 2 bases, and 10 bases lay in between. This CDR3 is CASSQRHTYEQYF. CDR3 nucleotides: TGTGCCAGCAGCCAGAGACATACCTACGAGCAGTACTTC.

The CDR3 nucleotides read TGTGCCAGCAGTTTCCGGTGGACTAGCGGGAGTTTGTACGAGCAGTACTTC. As protein: CASSFRWTSGSLYEQYF. The chain uses TRBV27 and TRBJ2-7; 13 bases line up with TRBD2. J lost 4 bases, V lost 3 bases, and 9 bases had no gene match. From germline, CDR1 is MNHEY and CDR2 SMNVEV (reference sequence). This CDR3 spans 17 amino acids.

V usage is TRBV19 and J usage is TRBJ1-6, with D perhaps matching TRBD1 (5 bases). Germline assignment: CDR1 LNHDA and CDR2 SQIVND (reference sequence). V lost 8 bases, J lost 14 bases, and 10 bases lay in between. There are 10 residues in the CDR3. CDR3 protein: CASGRTSLHF. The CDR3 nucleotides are TGTGCCAGTGGGCGGACATCCCTCCACTTT.

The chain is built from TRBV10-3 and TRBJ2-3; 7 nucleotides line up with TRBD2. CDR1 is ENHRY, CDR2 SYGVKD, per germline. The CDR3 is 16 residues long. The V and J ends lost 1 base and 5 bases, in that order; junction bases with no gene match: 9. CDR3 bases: TGTGCCATCAGTGAGTGGGGCGAGCGGGGAAAAGATACGCAGTATTTT. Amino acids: CAISEWGERGKDTQYF.

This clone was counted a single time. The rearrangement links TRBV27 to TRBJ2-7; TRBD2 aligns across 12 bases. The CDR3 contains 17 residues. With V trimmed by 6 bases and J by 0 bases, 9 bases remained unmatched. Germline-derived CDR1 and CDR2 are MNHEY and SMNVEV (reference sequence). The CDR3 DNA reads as TGTGCCAGCAGGCGACTAGCGGGAGTCCCTTACTCCTACGAGCAGTACTTC. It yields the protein CASRRLAGVPYSYEQYF.

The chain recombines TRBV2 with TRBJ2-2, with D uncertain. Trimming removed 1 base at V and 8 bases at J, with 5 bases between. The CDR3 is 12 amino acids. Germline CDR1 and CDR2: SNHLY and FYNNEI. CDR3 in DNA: TGTGCCAGCAGTGAAGGGGCTGGGGAGCTGTTTTTT. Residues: CASSEGAGELFF.

The CDR3 DNA follows: TGTGCCAGCAGCGAGAGTGTACCGGGCCATTCGCCCTGGGACGAGCAGTACTTC. Residues: CASSESVPGHSPWDEQYF. The V call is TRBV2, the J call TRBJ2-7; D remains unclear. CDR3 length: 18 amino acids. Per germline, CDR1 SNHLY and CDR2 FYNNEI. V dropped 6 bases and J dropped 5 bases, with 29 bases sitting between them. The whole variable domain, remainder taken from reference TRBV2 and TRBJ2-7, is EPEVTQTPSHQVTQMGQEVILRCVPISNHLYFYWYRQILGQKVEFLVSFYNNEISEKSEIFDDQFSVERPDGSNFTLKIRSTKLEDSAMYFCASSESVPGHSPWDEQYFGPGTRLTVT.

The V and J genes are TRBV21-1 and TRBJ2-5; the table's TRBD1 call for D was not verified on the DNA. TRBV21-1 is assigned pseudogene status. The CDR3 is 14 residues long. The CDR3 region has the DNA TGTGCCAGCAGCCCCAACAAGAAAAAAGAGACCCAGTACTTC. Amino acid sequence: CASSPNKKKETQYF.